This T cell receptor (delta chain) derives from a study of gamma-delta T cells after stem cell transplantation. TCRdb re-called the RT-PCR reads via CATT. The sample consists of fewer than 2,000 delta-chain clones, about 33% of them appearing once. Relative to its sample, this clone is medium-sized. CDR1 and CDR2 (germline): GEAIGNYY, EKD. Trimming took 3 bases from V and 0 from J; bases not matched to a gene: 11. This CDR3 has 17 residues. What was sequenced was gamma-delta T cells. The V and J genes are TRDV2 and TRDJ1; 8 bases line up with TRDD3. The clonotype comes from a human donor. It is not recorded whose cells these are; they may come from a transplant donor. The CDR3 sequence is CACDPVLGVHYTDKLIF. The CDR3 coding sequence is TGTGCCTGTGACCCAGTACTGGGGGTCCATTACACCGATAAACTCATCTTT.